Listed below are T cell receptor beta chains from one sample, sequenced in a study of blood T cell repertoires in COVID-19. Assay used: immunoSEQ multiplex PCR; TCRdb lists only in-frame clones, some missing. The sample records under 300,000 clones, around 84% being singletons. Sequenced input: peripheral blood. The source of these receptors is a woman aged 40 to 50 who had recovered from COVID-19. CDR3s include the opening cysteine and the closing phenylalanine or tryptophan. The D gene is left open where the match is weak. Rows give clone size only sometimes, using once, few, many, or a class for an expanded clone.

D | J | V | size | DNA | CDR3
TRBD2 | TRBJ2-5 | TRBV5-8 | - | TGTGCCAGCAGCTTGGGTCGGGGGGTCTTACAAGAGACCCAGTACTTC | CASSLGRGVLQETQYF
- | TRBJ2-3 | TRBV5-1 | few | TGCGCCAGCAGCTTGACGGGGGTGATCACAGATACGCAGTATTTT | CASSLTGVITDTQYF
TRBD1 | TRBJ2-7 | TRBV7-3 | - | TGTGCCAGCAGCCCAGGGACAGGCCCCTACGAGCAGTACTTC | CASSPGTGPYEQYF
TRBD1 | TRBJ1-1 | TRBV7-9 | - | TGTGCCAGCAGCCTAGGGACAGGGCAATCTGAAGCTTTCTTT | CASSLGTGQSEAFF
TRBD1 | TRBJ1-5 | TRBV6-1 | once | TGTGCCAGCAGTGGGCCCCCCGGGACAGGGGGCTCCTATAGCAATCAGCCCCAGCATTTT | CASSGPPGTGGSYSNQPQHF
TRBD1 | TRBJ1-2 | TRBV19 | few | TGTGCCAGTAGTGTAACAGGGGACCCCTATGGCTACACCTTC | CASSVTGDPYGYTF
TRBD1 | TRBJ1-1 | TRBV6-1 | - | TGTGCCAGCAGTGTCCGGACAGGGGGCGCGAACACTGAAGCTTTCTTT | CASSVRTGGANTEAFF
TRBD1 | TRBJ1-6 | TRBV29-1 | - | TGCAGCGTTGAAAGGGACAGCCCCTATTCACCCCTCCACTTT | CSVERDSPYSPLHF
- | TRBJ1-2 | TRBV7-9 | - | TGTGCCATCACGGGCGGTGGCTACACCTTC | CAITGGGYTF
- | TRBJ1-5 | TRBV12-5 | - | TGTGCTAGTGGTTTGTACGCCGGTCAGCCCCAGCATTTT | CASGLYAGQPQHF
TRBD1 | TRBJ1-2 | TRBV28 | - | TGTGCCAGCAGTTTAACGGGACAGGGAGGAGGCTACACCTTC | CASSLTGQGGGYTF
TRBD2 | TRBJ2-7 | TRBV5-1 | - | TGCGCCAGCAGCTTGATTAGCGGGGGTAACGAGCAGTACTTC | CASSLISGGNEQYF
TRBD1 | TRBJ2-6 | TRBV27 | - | TGTGCCAGCAGTTTATGGACAGGTGGGGCCAACGTCCTGACTTTC | CASSLWTGGANVLTF
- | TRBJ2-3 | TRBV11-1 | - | TGTGCCAGCAGCTTAGGGTTTTCCACTCATACGCAGTATTTT | CASSLGFSTHTQYF
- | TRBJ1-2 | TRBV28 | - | TGTGCCAGCAGTTACAAACCGTCGGGACTCCGTGGCTACACCTTC | CASSYKPSGLRGYTF
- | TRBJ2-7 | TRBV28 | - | TGTGCCAGCAATCAGGGCTACGAGCAGTACTTC | CASNQGYEQYF
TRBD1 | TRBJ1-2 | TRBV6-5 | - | TGTGCCAGCAGCAGACAGGGGGCCTATGGCTACACCTTC | CASSRQGAYGYTF
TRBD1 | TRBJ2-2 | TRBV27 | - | TGTGCCAGCAGTTTTGGGACAGGCGACACCGGGGAGCTGTTTTTT | CASSFGTGDTGELFF
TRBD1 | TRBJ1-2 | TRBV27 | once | TGTGCCAGCAGTTTGATGTCAGGGGGCGAAGGCTACACCTTC | CASSLMSGGEGYTF
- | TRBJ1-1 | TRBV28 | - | TGTGCCAGCCTAGATTCGACCCGACTCCCGAACACTGAAGCTTTCTTT | CASLDSTRLPNTEAFF
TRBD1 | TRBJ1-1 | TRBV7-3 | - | TGTGCCAGCTCAAGCGGACAGGACACTGAAGCTTTCTTT | CASSSGQDTEAFF
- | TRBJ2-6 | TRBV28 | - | TGTGCCAGCAGTATTCCGGGGGGGGCCAACGTCCTGACTTTC | CASSIPGGANVLTF